The next 13 T cell receptor beta chains were all read from a single sample in a study of T-cell reconstitution after alpha-beta-depleted transplantation in children. Unique molecular identifiers were incorporated when the TCRbeta library was constructed. In TCRdb, the PCR reads were re-called with MiXCR into one record per CDR3 protein. The sample has some 29,000 distinct CDR3 sequences; roughly 6% are singletons. The sequencing here drew on PBMCs, mostly from graft donor cells, taken 180 days after TCRalphabeta/CD19-depleted stem cell transplant. Every receptor here comes from a male patient aged 10 to 17 who had a stem cell transplant for acute myeloid leukemia, so the T cells may come from the graft donor.

This clonotype was recorded at least ten times. The CDR3 DNA reads TGCAGTGCTAGTGGGACTAGCGGACTTTACGAGCAGTACTTC. Translation gives CSASGTSGLYEQYF. This chain links TRBV20-1 with TRBJ2-7; TRBD2 aligns across 11 bases. Germline-derived CDR1 and CDR2 are DFQATT and SNEGSKA (reference sequence). This CDR3 region has 14 residues. The V segment lost 3 bases and the J segment 4 bases; nucleotides outside the gene matches: 5.

This clonotype was observed at least ten times. The chain combines TRBV27 with TRBJ2-4, with a weak D call TRBD2 (7 bases). V lost 7 bases, J lost 0 bases, and 16 bases lay in between. The CDR3 extends over 16 amino acids. Germline CDR1 and CDR2: MNHEY and SMNVEV (reference sequence). The CDR3 nucleotides read TGTGCCAGCACTTGGGGGGGGCGCTTAGCCAAAAACATTCAGTACTTC. It encodes CASTWGGRLAKNIQYF.

This clonotype was seen ten or more times. The rearrangement links TRBV5-5 to TRBJ2-2, with D uncertain. The length of the CDR3 is 12 residues. Deletions cut 5 bases from V and 6 bases from J, with 8 bases between. The germline V gene has CDR1 SGHKS and CDR2 YYEKEE (reference sequence). CDR3: CASSRVPGELFF. The CDR3 DNA sequence: TGTGCCAGCAGTAGGGTTCCCGGGGAGCTGTTTTTT.

This clonotype was recorded at least ten times. This chain links TRBV4-2 with TRBJ1-5; 7 bases fit TRBD1. J gave up 1 base and V 2 bases, and 5 bases lay outside the gene matches. This CDR3 comprises 16 residues. From germline, CDR1 is LGHNA and CDR2 YNFKEQ. The CDR3 loop is CASSQPTGASNQPQHF. In DNA form, the CDR3 reads TGTGCCAGCAGCCAACCTACAGGGGCCAGCAATCAGCCCCAGCATTTT.

This clonotype was found many times. The V and J genes are TRBV7-3 and TRBJ2-1; D is uncertain. Trimming shortened V by 1 base and J by 0 bases, and 13 bases separated the two germline ends. CDR1 SGHTA and CDR2 FQGTGA come from the germline V gene. The CDR3 sequence is 17 residues long. In DNA, the CDR3 is TGTGCCAGCAGCTTAAGCTACTTCAAAAACTCCTACAATGAGCAGTTCTTC. Translating it yields CASSLSYFKNSYNEQFF.

This clonotype was seen ten or more times. CDR3 in DNA: TGCAGTGCTAGCGGGGACAGTGACTACGAGCAGTACGTC. Its protein product is CSASGDSDYEQYV. The rearrangement links TRBV20-1 to TRBJ2-7; 7 bases match TRBD1. The V gene's germline CDR1 is DFQATT and CDR2 SNEGSKA (reference sequence). The V segment lost 3 bases and the J segment 3 bases; nucleotides outside the gene matches: 5. The CDR3 is made up of 13 amino acids.

This clonotype occurred many times. This chain joins TRBV9 and TRBJ1-2, with 8 bases aligning to TRBD1. CDR1 is SGDLS and CDR2 is YYNGEE in the germline V gene. The length of the CDR3 is 14 residues. The V segment lost 3 bases and the J segment 7 bases; nucleotides outside the gene matches: 8. Written as DNA, the CDR3 is TGTGCCAGCAGCGCCCCCCAGGGGGCTGGTGGCTACACCTTC. Encoded protein: CASSAPQGAGGYTF.

This clonotype was observed at least ten times. V and J are TRBV24-1 and TRBJ2-5; TRBD1 matches at 7 bases. V shed 5 bases, J shed 5 bases, and the junction held 4 bases outside the gene matches. The germline gives CDR1 KGHDR, CDR2 SFDVKD. This CDR3 region has 13 residues. The chain's CDR3 is CATSGQGKETQYF. CDR3 DNA sequence: TGTGCCACCAGTGGACAGGGCAAGGAGACCCAGTACTTC.

This clonotype was seen many times. V is TRBV28 and J is TRBJ2-1; 11 nucleotides match TRBD2. Germline loops: CDR1 MDHEN, CDR2 SYDVKM. The CDR3 runs to 16 residues. J was trimmed by 6 bases and V by 7 bases; bases with no gene match: 11. DNA for the CDR3: TGTGCCAGCAATTCCCGACTAGCGGGAATCCCCAATGAGCAGTTCTTC. Amino acids: CASNSRLAGIPNEQFF.

At least ten counts were recorded for this clonotype. This chain links TRBV27 with TRBJ1-1, with D possibly TRBD1 on 6 matching bases. V was pared by 7 bases and J by 1 base, with 13 bases between. CDR3 length equals 14 residues. Germline lookup yields CDR1 MNHEY and CDR2 SMNVEV (reference sequence). CDR3 in DNA: TGTGCCAGCAAACCGGGACAACCGAACACTGAAGCTTTCTTT. Translated, it gives CASKPGQPNTEAFF.

This clonotype was recorded at least ten times. V gene TRBV20-1 combines with J gene TRBJ1-6; a weak D match, TRBD1 (6 bases). The V end lost 5 bases, the J end lost 5 bases, and 16 bases lay between the germline ends. Germline CDR1 is DFQATT and CDR2 is SNEGSKA (reference sequence). CDR3 size: 15 residues. For the CDR3, the DNA is TGCAGTGCTGCCCCCGGACAGACAAATAATTCACCCCTCCACTTT. It codes for CSAAPGQTNNSPLHF.

V is TRBV10-3 and J is TRBJ1-2; no clear D gene. V lost 6 bases, J lost 1 base, and 6 bases lay in between. There are 12 residues in the CDR3. CDR1 ENHRY and CDR2 SYGVKD come from the germline V gene. CDR3 sequence (DNA): TGTGCCATCAGATTGGGTAACTATGGCTACACCTTC. This gives the protein CAIRLGNYGYTF.

This clonotype has ten or more counts. V usage is TRBV6-2 or TRBV6-3 and J usage is TRBJ2-7, with D maybe TRBD2 (6 bases). The CDR3 extends over 13 amino acids. Trimming cost V 5 bases and J 6 bases, with 14 bases left between them. Germline CDR1 MNHEY, CDR2 SVGEGT. The DNA of the CDR3 is TGTGCCAGCAGTCCTACCGGGACTCTCGAGCAGTACTTC. Residues: CASSPTGTLEQYF.